These 8 T cell receptor beta chains were all obtained from the same sample, sequenced in a study of beta chain features in type 1 diabetes (dated 2018 in TCRdb). Study-level results and caveats: Type 1 diabetes patients showed a moderate but significant shortening of TCRB CDR3 length in all four CD4+ subsets.

The library was made by the immunoSEQ multiplex PCR assay. The High Capacity cDNA Reverse Transcription Kit was used to reverse transcribe all of the isolated RNA, meaning that expressed TCRB transcripts were what got sequenced. This is the immuneACCESS table as TCRdb keeps it, with only in-frame sequences that have V and J called. A part of the clones is gone; compared with another copy, unresolved V genes explain less than half, and the rest is unexplained. Within this sample are about 25,000 clones, with around 65% of them counted one time only. The ten largest account for around 1.1% of the sample. No antigen has been assigned to these receptors. Sequencing was done on a sample of stem cell memory CD4+ T cells from blood. In the paper's terms, the cell subset or site label means: stem cell-like memory CD4+ T cells. The receptors were gathered from a middle-aged woman with type 1 diabetes.

The chain uses TRBV10-3 and TRBJ1-5; no clear D. Trimming cost V 3 bases and J 5 bases, with 8 bases left between them. Per germline, CDR1 ENHRY and CDR2 SYGVKD. The CDR3 length is 13 residues. The CDR3, as DNA: TGTGCCATCAGTGACGGAGGAGATCAGCCCCAGCATTTT. Translated: CAISDGGDQPQHF.

The rearrangement links TRBV5-4 to TRBJ2-5; D perhaps matches TRBD1 (5 bases). CDR3 length equals 15 residues. V lost 2 bases and J 4 bases, leaving 15 bases between the germline ends. The germline CDR1 and CDR2 sequences are SGHNT and YYREEE (reference sequence). The DNA of the CDR3 is TGTGCCAGCAGCTTCCGGCAGGGTAGTACAGAGACCCAGTACTTC. Translation: CASSFRQGSTETQYF.

This chain connects TRBV29-1 to TRBJ1-1; 7 bases agree with TRBD1. The CDR3 has 13 amino acids. J gave up 5 bases and V 4 bases, and 7 bases lay outside the gene matches. The germline V gene has CDR1 SQVTM and CDR2 ANQGSEA. The chain's CDR3 is CSVGRQGGTEAFF. As DNA, the CDR3 is TGCAGCGTTGGCCGACAGGGTGGGACTGAAGCTTTCTTT. The whole variable domain, filled in from reference TRBV29-1 and TRBJ1-1, reads SAVISQKPSRDICQRGTSLTIQCQVDSQVTMMFWYRQQPGQSLTLIATANQGSEATYESGFVIDKFPISRPNLTFSTLTVSNMSPEDSSIYLCSVGRQGGTEAFFGQGTRLTVV.

This clone has only a few counts. V usage is TRBV4-2 and J usage is TRBJ2-2; D is possibly TRBD2 (5 bases). Germline CDR1 reads LGHNA; CDR2 reads YNFKEQ. The CDR3 is made up of 15 amino acids. V dropped 0 bases and J dropped 7 bases, with 12 bases sitting between them. The CDR3 sequence: CASSQDGGSGGELFF. CDR3 DNA: TGTGCCAGCAGCCAAGATGGTGGGAGTGGCGGGGAGCTGTTTTTT.

The V and J genes are TRBV29-1 and TRBJ1-1; D is possibly TRBD1 (6 bases). V was pared by 6 bases and J by 4 bases, with 15 bases between. The germline V gene has CDR1 SQVTM and CDR2 ANQGSEA. The CDR3 is 13 residues long. The DNA for the CDR3 is TGCAGCGTACGACAGGTAGGACTCACTGAAGCTTTCTTT. Translating gives CSVRQVGLTEAFF.

The CDR3, as DNA: TGTGCCAGCAGTGAAGGGGCAGGGTTGCAGCCCCAGCATTTT. It specifies CASSEGAGLQPQHF. V is TRBV6-1 and J is TRBJ1-5; TRBD1 is a possible D gene (5 bases). V dropped 1 base and J dropped 7 bases, with 11 bases sitting between them. The CDR3 contains 14 residues. Germline V gives CDR1 MNHNS, CDR2 SASEGT.

CDR3 sequence reads: CASSLSYNEQFF. CDR3 DNA sequence: TGTGCCAGCAGTTTGTCATACAATGAGCAGTTCTTC. The chain links TRBV28 to TRBJ2-1, with D unresolved. This CDR3 has 12 residues. Germline V gene data show CDR1 as MDHEN and CDR2 as SYDVKM. V lost 3 bases, J lost 4 bases, and 4 bases lay in between. Drawing the rest from reference TRBV28 and TRBJ2-1, the complete variable domain is DVKVTQSSRYLVKRTGEKVFLECVQDMDHENMFWYRQDPGLGLRLIYFSYDVKMKEKGDIPEGYSVSREKKERFSLILESASTNQTSMYLCASSLSYNEQFFGPGTRLTVL.

V and J are TRBV6-6 and TRBJ1-4; 8 bases are a match to TRBD1. Trimming at V came to 2 bases and at J to 8 bases, leaving 4 bases not matched to a gene. The CDR3 length is 14 residues. The germline V gene has CDR1 MNHNY and CDR2 SVGAGI (reference sequence). DNA of the CDR3: TGTGCCAGCAGTTACGGGCAGGGGGCGGAAAAACTGTTTTTT. The encoded protein is CASSYGQGAEKLFF.